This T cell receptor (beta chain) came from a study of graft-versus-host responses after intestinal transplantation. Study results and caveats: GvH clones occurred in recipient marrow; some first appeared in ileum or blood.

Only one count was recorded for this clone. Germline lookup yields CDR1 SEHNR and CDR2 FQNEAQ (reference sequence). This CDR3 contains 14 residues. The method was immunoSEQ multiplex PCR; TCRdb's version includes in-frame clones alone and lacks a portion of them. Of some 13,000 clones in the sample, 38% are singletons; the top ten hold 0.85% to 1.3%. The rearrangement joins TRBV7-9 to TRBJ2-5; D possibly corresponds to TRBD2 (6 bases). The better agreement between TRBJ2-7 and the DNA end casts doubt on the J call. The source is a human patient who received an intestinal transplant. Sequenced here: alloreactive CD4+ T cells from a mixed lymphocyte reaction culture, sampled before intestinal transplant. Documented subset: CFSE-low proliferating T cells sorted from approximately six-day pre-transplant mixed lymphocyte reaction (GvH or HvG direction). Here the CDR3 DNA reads TGTGCCAGCAGCTTAAACGGGGGAACCTACGAGCAGTACTTC. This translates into CASSLNGGTYEQYF.